The present entry profiles one T cell receptor (beta chain) with its context. Unique molecular identifiers were present on cDNA, and template switching added a universal primer site. A single record per CDR3 protein comes from TCRdb applying MiXCR to the 5' RACE reads. There are roughly 720,000 distinct CDR3 sequences in the sample; roughly 20% occur only once, and approximately 14% lies in the top ten. The entry originates in a study of identical twins. Germline CDR1 SGHRS, CDR2 YFSETQ. The ends were cut back, 0 bases at V and 6 bases at J, with 8 bases in the middle. This CDR3 spans 13 amino acids. This sample was shared with a second study, whose subject was T cells expressing NK-cell markers. That paper notes: TCR beta repertoires came from sorted CD3+CD56+NKG2C+, CD3+CD56+NKG2C- and CD3+CD56-NKG2C+ T cells.

The chain combines TRBV5-1 with TRBJ2-3; D unclear. The TCR comes from a young woman in good health. The source material was PBMCs. The CDR3 is CASSLELRDTQYF. DNA for the CDR3: TGCGCCAGCAGCTTGGAATTGCGCGATACGCAGTATTTT. Filled out from reference TRBV5-1 and TRBJ2-3, the complete variable domain reads KAGVTQTPRYLIKTRGQQVTLSCSPISGHRSVSWYQQTPGQGLQFLFEYFSETQRNKGNFPGRFSGRQFSNSRSEMNVSTLELGDSALYLCASSLELRDTQYFGPGTRLTVL.